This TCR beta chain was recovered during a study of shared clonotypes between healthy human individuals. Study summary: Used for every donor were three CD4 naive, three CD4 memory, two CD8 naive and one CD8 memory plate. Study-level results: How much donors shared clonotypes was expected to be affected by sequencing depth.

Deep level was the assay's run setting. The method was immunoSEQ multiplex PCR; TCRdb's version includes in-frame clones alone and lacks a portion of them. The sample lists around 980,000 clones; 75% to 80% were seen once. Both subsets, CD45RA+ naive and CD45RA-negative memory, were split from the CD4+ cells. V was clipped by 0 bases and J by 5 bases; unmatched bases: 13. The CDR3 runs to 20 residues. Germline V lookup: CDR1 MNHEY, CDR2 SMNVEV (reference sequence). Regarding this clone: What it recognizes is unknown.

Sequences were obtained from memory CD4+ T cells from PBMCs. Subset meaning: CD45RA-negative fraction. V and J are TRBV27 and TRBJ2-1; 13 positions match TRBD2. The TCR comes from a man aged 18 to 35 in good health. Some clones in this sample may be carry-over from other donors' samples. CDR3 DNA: TGTGCCAGCAGTTTATCCCTACTAGCGGGAGGGCCGAGTTTCCACAATGAGCAGTTCTTC. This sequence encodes CASSLSLLAGGPSFHNEQFF.